These 9 T cell receptor beta chains came from one sample sequenced in a study of technical replicates of blood from several donors. Sequenced by immunoSEQ multiplex PCR; TCRdb stores in-frame clones only, minus some. The sample lists more than 80,000 clones; more than 90% were seen once. The sequenced material came from T cells isolated from PBMCs. The receptors were sampled from a human donor in good health.

The chain couples TRBV28 to TRBJ2-7; possibly TRBD1 for D (6 bases). CDR1 MDHEN and CDR2 SYDVKM come from the germline V gene. V gave up 6 bases and J gave up 4 bases, with 13 bases separating them. The CDR3 covers 13 residues. The CDR3: CASRAQQGYEQYF. DNA for the CDR3: TGTGCCAGCAGGGCACAACAGGGATACGAGCAGTACTTC.

V and J are TRBV6-5 and TRBJ1-2, with D maybe TRBD1 (6 bases). V dropped 2 bases and J dropped 6 bases, with 13 bases sitting between them. The CDR3 is made up of 14 amino acids. Germline CDR1 and CDR2: MNHEY and SVGAGI. The CDR3 loop is CASSYGGTTNGYTF. CDR3 nucleotide sequence: TGTGCCAGCAGTTACGGTGGGACAACCAATGGCTACACCTTC.

This clone was observed a single time. The J gene is TRBJ1-1, the V gene TRBV29-1; TRBD1 is a possible D gene (5 bases). V was shortened by 6 bases and J by 0 bases, with 14 bases between the two germline ends. This CDR3 spans 14 amino acids. CDR1 is SQVTM and CDR2 is ANQGSEA in the germline V gene. CDR3 loop: CSVEGSGMNTEAFF. Written as DNA, the CDR3 is TGCAGCGTGGAGGGGTCGGGGATGAACACTGAAGCTTTCTTT.

This chain connects TRBV19 to TRBJ2-7; D ambiguous. The CDR3 covers 14 residues. Trimming removed 5 bases from V and 1 base from J, with 12 bases in between. The V gene's germline CDR1 is LNHDA and CDR2 SQIVND (reference sequence). CDR3 DNA: TGTGCCAGTAGTTTACGGAGCGCGTCCTACGAGCAGTACTTC. Translating gives CASSLRSASYEQYF.

The J gene is TRBJ2-7, the V gene TRBV6-1, with TRBD2 matching 13 bases. The CDR3 has 15 residues. CDR1 is MNHNS and CDR2 is SASEGT in the germline V gene. V gave up 6 bases and J gave up 7 bases; unmatched junction bases: 9. The CDR3, as DNA: TGTGCCAGCAGAAGAATAGAACTAGCGGGAGGGGAGCAGTACTTC. Its protein is CASRRIELAGGEQYF.

V gene TRBV25-1 combines with J gene TRBJ2-3, with D unclear. V dropped 2 bases and J dropped 7 bases, with 7 bases sitting between them. The CDR3 sequence is 12 residues long. CDR1 and CDR2 from the germline V gene are MGHDK and SYGVNS. CDR3 nucleotides: TGTGCCAGCAGTGAAGCTACGTATACGCAGTATTTT. Its translation is CASSEATYTQYF.

Only a few counts were recorded for this clone. This CDR3 reads CASSPKVGSYTEAFF. The CDR3 DNA reads as TGTGCCAGCAGCCCGAAAGTGGGGAGTTACACTGAAGCTTTCTTT. V is TRBV9 and J is TRBJ1-1; D not resolved. The CDR3 consists of 15 residues. Germline CDR1 reads SGDLS; CDR2 reads YYNGEE. Trimming took off 4 bases at V and 3 bases at J, with 16 bases between the two ends.

The CDR3 loop reads CASNEASGGESFSYGYTF. The CDR3 region has the DNA TGTGCCAGCAACGAGGCATCAGGGGGCGAAAGTTTTTCCTATGGCTACACCTTC. The rearrangement joins TRBV2 to TRBJ1-2; 8 bases fit TRBD1. Germline V CDR1 and CDR2: SNHLY, FYNNEI. J was trimmed by 4 bases and V by 7 bases; bases with no gene match: 20. The CDR3 contains 18 residues.

This chain links TRBV2 with TRBJ2-7; 7 bases fit TRBD2. The germline CDR1 and CDR2 sequences are SNHLY and FYNNEI. The CDR3 is 14 amino acids. Trimming took 4 bases from V and 0 from J; bases not matched to a gene: 3. As DNA, the CDR3 is TGTGCCAGCAGTGTCGGGGGGTTCTCCTACGAGCAGTACTTC. Protein sequence: CASSVGGFSYEQYF.